The sequence of this T cell receptor beta chain was determined in a study of PD-L1 blockade in urothelial cancer. Study context: Men with urothelial cancer arising in the bladder made up about 90% of the roughly 29 patients. Analyzed time points were 3 weeks (second dose) and 6 weeks after therapy began.

Trimming removed 4 bases from V and 4 bases from J, with 10 bases in between. Germline V gene lookup returns CDR1 SNHLY and CDR2 FYNNEI. CDR3 length: 13 amino acids. Libraries were prepared by immunoSEQ multiplex PCR; TCRdb keeps only in-frame clonotypes and omits some of them. The sample yields about 84,000 clones, 82% seen once. The sequence was collected from a man between 65 and 85 years old with urothelial cancer. V gene TRBV2 combines with J gene TRBJ1-1, with D possibly being TRBD1 (5 bases). Sequenced material: PBMCs, taken around atezolizumab (anti-PD-L1) treatment. The chain's CDR3 is CASSVLQGTEAFF. The CDR3, as DNA: TGTGCCAGCAGTGTCCTCCAGGGCACTGAAGCTTTCTTT.